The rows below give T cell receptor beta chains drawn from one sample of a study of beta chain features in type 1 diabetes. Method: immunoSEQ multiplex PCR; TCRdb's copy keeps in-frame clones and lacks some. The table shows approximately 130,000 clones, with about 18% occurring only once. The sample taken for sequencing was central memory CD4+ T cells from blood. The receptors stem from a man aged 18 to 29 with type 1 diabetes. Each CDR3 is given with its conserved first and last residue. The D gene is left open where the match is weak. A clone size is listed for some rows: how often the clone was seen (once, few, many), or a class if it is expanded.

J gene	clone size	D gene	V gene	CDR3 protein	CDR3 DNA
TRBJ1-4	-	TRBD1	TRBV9	CASSVDAFSGGEKLFF	TGTGCCAGCAGCGTAGATGCGTTTTCAGGGGGTGAAAAACTGTTTTTT
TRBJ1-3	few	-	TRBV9	CASSVGGISGNTIYF	TGTGCCAGCAGCGTAGGGGGGATCTCTGGAAACACCATATATTTT
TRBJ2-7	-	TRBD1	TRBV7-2	CASSLAGTGFEQYF	TGTGCCAGCAGCTTAGCGGGGACAGGGTTCGAGCAGTACTTC
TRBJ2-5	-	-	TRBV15	CATSTGVKETQYF	TGTGCCACCAGCACAGGGGTAAAAGAGACCCAGTACTTC
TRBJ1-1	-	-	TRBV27	CASSFTGRNTEAFF	TGTGCCAGCAGTTTTACGGGGAGGAACACTGAAGCTTTCTTT
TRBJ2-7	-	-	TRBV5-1	CASSLDSQGEQYF	TGCGCCAGCAGCTTGGACAGCCAAGGAGAGCAGTACTTC
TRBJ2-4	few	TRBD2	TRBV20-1	CSAPGTSVQYF	TGCAGTGCTCCCGGGACTAGCGTTCAGTACTTC
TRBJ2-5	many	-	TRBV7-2	CASSLVARQGRETQYF	TGTGCCAGCAGCTTAGTGGCTCGGCAGGGCCGGGAGACCCAGTACTTC
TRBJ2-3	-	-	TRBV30	CAWSVGVGNADTQYF	TGTGCCTGGAGTGTTGGCGTAGGTAATGCAGATACGCAGTATTTT
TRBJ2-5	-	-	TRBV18	CASSPDQAETQYF	TGTGCCAGCTCTCCGGACCAGGCGGAGACCCAGTACTTC
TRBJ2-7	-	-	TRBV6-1	CASSDSGTPPYEQYF	TGTGCCAGCAGTGACAGTGGGACTCCACCCTACGAGCAGTACTTC
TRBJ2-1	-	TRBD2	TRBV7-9	CASSLGSAGGSNEQFF	TGTGCCAGCAGCTTAGGGTCCGCGGGAGGGTCCAATGAGCAGTTCTTC
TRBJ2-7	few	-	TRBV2	CATLLAGYAEQYF	TGTGCCACCCTCCTGGCAGGGTACGCCGAGCAGTACTTC
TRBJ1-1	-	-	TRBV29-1	CSVGHGNTEAFF	TGCAGCGTTGGCCACGGGAACACTGAAGCTTTCTTT
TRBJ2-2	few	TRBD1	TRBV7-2	CASRPDRVGGELFF	TGTGCCAGCAGACCTGACAGGGTTGGCGGGGAGCTGTTTTTT
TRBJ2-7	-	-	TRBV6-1	CASKSDGYEQYF	TGTGCCAGCAAAAGTGACGGATACGAGCAGTACTTC
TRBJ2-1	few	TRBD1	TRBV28	CASSLWNGRGKTGSSYNEQFF	TGTGCCAGCAGTTTATGGAATGGTAGGGGGAAGACAGGGAGCTCCTACAATGAGCAGTTCTTC
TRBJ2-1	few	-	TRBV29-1	CSVRGQLEGNNEQFF	TGCAGCGTTCGAGGACAACTAGAAGGTAACAATGAGCAGTTCTTC
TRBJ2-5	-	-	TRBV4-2	CASSQGGPRNQETQYF	TGTGCCAGCAGCCAAGGTGGGCCCCGGAACCAAGAGACCCAGTACTTC
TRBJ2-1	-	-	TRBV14	CASSQVENEQFF	TGTGCCAGCAGCCAAGTGGAGAATGAGCAGTTCTTC
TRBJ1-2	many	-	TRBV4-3	CASSQEIGSSYGYTF	TGCGCCAGCAGCCAAGAAATTGGTTCCAGCTATGGCTACACCTTC
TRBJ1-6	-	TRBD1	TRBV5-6	CASSRRTGVGNSPLHF	TGTGCCAGCAGCCGCCGGACAGGGGTTGGCAATTCACCCCTCCACTTT